This TCR beta chain was documented in a study of CD8+ T cells in alopecia areata (dated by TCRdb to the late 2010s). Study-wide context: The treated patients, all with moderate-to-severe alopecia areata, were enrolled in an open-label pilot trial of oral tofacitinib given at 5 to 10 mg twice daily. On the human side, TCRbeta sequencing was run on scalp tissue and on sorted CD4+ and CD8+ peripheral blood T cells from healthy controls and from alopecia areata patients with either patchy or totalis/universalis disease. Scalp clonality was compared across normal scalp (n=4), patchy alopecia areata scalp (n=8), and alopecia totalis/universalis scalp (n=8). TCRbeta CDR3 regions were amplified by immunoSEQ multiplex PCR using 35 Vbeta forward and 13 Jbeta reverse primers. Tofacitinib was given for 6 to 18 months, followed by 6 months of follow-up off drug to assess delayed response and recurrence. High-throughput TCRbeta sequencing was used to examine T cell clonal expansion in alopecia areata in both the C3H/HeJ mouse model and human patients. RNA was extracted with the PAXgene miRNA kit for fixed scalp, the miRNeasy kit for PBMCs, and the RNeasy kit for mouse skin. Biopsies were taken from tofacitinib-treated patients at baseline and again at 4 and 24 weeks into treatment, and several of those patients also had a later scalp biopsy. Results the study describes overall, beyond this receptor: Resident alphabeta T cells in normal human skin are also sequenced, complicating scalp TCR repertoire analysis, unlike mouse skin dominated by gammadelta T cells. Shared TCR sequences between patients were less evident than in mice, which may be partly attributable to HLA diversity in the patient population. Lesional scalp, especially in alopecia totalis/universalis, showed higher clonality and more expanded CD8+ clones than normal scalp, suggesting antigenic drive.

The library came from the immunoSEQ multiplex PCR assay. RNA was extracted from all samples and reverse transcribed into cDNA as template for TCR sequencing. SuperScript III was used for first-strand cDNA synthesis, primed with a 2:1 mix of oligo-dT and random hexamers. A synthetic immune receptor repertoire was used to gauge amplification bias, and whatever bias remained was removed computationally. The paper's processing steps were these. After raw reads were preprocessed to remove errors, the CDR3 was defined following IMGT conventions as running from the conserved cysteine to phenylalanine. Clonality was computed by normalizing Shannon entropy by log2 of the number of productive unique TCRs and subtracting the result from 1. Scalp TCRbeta sequences were cross-referenced with sorted blood CD4 and CD8 repertoires so that the CD4 or CD8 identity of scalp clones could be inferred. TCRdb provides this immuneACCESS table in a form limited to in-frame rearrangements. Some clones are lacking; in checked studies, under half of them reflect an unresolved V gene, and why the rest are absent is not known. V, J and clone size were drawn from that table, and D and trimming were deduced from the DNA. Within this sample are 220,000 or so clones, with approximately 52% of them counted one time only. The biggest ten clones account for 0.45% of the sample.

Comment on this clone: The target of this receptor is not known. Within one base of it there is no much larger clone, and no base qualities were kept.

The time point label of this sample denotes: baseline before oral tofacitinib. Lesional scalp punch biopsies and peripheral blood were collected from alopecia areata patients. PBMCs were isolated by density centrifugation and stained for CD3, CD4 and CD8, and CD4+ and CD8+ T cells were sorted on a FACSAria. CDR1 is given as LNHNV and CDR2 as YYDKDF, both from the germline V gene (reference sequence). Trimming removed 7 bases from V and 1 base from J; the gene matches leave 4 bases unexplained. Spanning cysteine to phenylalanine, the CDR3 consists of 14 amino acids. Kept here is only the CDR3 DNA, which spans 42 bases and is read in frame from base 1.

The origin of this receptor is a human donor with alopecia areata. The chain is encoded by TRBV15 joined to TRBJ2-1; TRBD1 matches 7 bases in the middle. This sample comprised CD4+ T cells sorted from blood, obtained at week 0. The DNA reads as follows: TGTGCCACCATAAGGGGGCCTTCCTACAATGAGCAGTTCTTC. This yields the protein CATIRGPSYNEQFF.